This T cell receptor beta chain was retrieved from a study of cytomegalovirus exposure and HLA in healthy donors. The primer mix had 60 Vbeta and 13 Jbeta primers. This table comes from immunoSEQ multiplex PCR, and its TCRdb copy is limited to in-frame clones, with some not included. Counted here are around 120,000 clones, approximately 72% occurring once; the ten biggest clones make up around 9.1%. V lost 1 base and J 6 bases, leaving 10 bases between the germline ends. Germline V gene lookup returns CDR1 GTSNPN and CDR2 SVGIG (reference sequence). The CDR3 runs to 13 residues. Healthy bone marrow donors supplied every sample. Donors showed nominal health when sampled, although they likely had unrecorded immune exposures. Study observations and caveats: The presence/absence work took it that sequencing depth was about the same across donors.

With regard to this clone: What it binds is unknown.

The chain has TRBV30 and TRBJ1-5; D may be TRBD1 (5 bases). Sequences were obtained from PBMCs. This receptor was obtained from a woman between 45 and 65 years old in good health and CMV-seropositive. CDR3 in DNA: TGTGCCTGGAGTGGAGGGGAGGGTCAGCCCCAGCATTTT. Translation: CAWSGGEGQPQHF.